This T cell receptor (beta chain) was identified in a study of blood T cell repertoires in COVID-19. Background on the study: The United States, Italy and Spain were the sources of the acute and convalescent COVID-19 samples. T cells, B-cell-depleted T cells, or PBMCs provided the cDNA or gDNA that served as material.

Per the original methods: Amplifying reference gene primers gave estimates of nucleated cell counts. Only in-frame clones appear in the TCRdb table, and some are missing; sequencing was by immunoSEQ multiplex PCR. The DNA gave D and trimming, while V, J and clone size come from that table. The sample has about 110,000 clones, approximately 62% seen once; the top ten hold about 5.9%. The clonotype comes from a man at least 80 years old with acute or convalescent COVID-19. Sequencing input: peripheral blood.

In DNA, the CDR3 is TGTGCCAGCAGCGTAGAGGGTGGGAGTGAAGCTTTCTTT. Its translation: CASSVEGGSEAFF. This chain links TRBV9 with TRBJ1-1; D remains unclear. This CDR3 is 13 amino acids long. V lost 0 bases and J 7 bases, leaving 10 bases between the germline ends. Germline V lookup: CDR1 SGDLS, CDR2 YYNGEE.